The sequence of this TCR beta chain was determined in a study of shared clonotypes between healthy human individuals. Points from the study as a whole: For naive CD4 cells, approximately 5% of clonotypes were shared across a few donors.

Sequenced by immunoSEQ multiplex PCR; TCRdb stores in-frame clones only, minus some. The sample lists roughly 680,000 clones, about two thirds occurring once. Trimming took 1 base from V and 6 from J; bases not matched to a gene: 15. The V gene's germline CDR1 is MNHNS and CDR2 SASEGT. The length of the CDR3 is 18 residues. Notes on this clone: The antigen is undetermined.

The sequence was obtained from a woman between 25 and 40 years old in good health. The chain links TRBV6-1 to TRBJ2-3, with 8 bases lining up with TRBD2. The sequencing input was memory CD4+ T cells sorted from blood. As for subset: CD45RA-negative fraction. The CDR3 nucleotides read TGTGCCAGCAGTGAAGTTGTTTCGGGGGGGGAATGGCTCGATACGCAGTATTTT. Its translation is CASSEVVSGGEWLDTQYF.